The clone carrying this T cell receptor (beta chain) came up once. This entry comes from a study of shared clonotypes between healthy human individuals. The CDR3 contains 14 residues. After removal of 7 bases from V and 2 bases from J, the junction contained 4 bases not matched to a gene. Germline CDR1 and CDR2: MDHEN and SYDVKM. TCRdb keeps only in-frame clones here, not all; method: immunoSEQ multiplex PCR. The sample contains more than 1.2 million clones, about 98.5% of which appear only once. This chain connects TRBV28 to TRBJ2-7; 11 bases match TRBD1. This sequence originates from a man aged 30 to 45 in good health. The sample taken for sequencing was naive CD4+ T cells sorted from blood. Subset: CD45RA+ positively selected. This CDR3 reads CASTLGQGAYEQYF. DNA for the CDR3: TGTGCCAGCACTCTGGGACAGGGGGCCTACGAGCAGTACTTC.